Detailed here is one TCR beta chain. Its antigen is as yet unknown. Time point given: newly diagnosed GD, antithyroid drugs for less than 3 months. There was RNA extracted from PBMCs, and the TCR library was made from it. Xi'an, China, was home to the endocrinology department that provided patients. These data originate in a study of regulatory T cells in long-lasting Graves disease. Study-wide results and caveats: Persistent Graves' patients showed less TCR diversity than newly diagnosed ones.

Arm-PCR of CDR3 regions and iRepertoire HTBI primers were the basis on which TCR beta libraries were built. TCRdb analysed the multiplex PCR reads with MiXCR anew, one entry per CDR3 protein. The table has approximately 400,000 distinct CDR3 sequences, roughly a sixth seen once. Germline V gives CDR1 SNHLY, CDR2 FYNNEI. The CDR3 runs 19 residues. The V end lost 6 bases, the J end lost 3 bases, and 29 bases lay between the germline ends. The chain is built from TRBV2 and TRBJ1-2, with a possible D match to TRBD1 (5 bases). The sample was peripheral blood mononuclear cells (PBMCs), taken at new diagnosis, from a patient treated with antithyroid drugs. The receptor was derived from a female donor with Graves disease. Here the CDR3 DNA reads TGTGCCAGCAGGGGGGAGCATGAATCTCCTGGGGGGATTGACTATGGCTACACCTTC. Its protein is CASRGEHESPGGIDYGYTF.